This T cell receptor (beta chain) was recorded in a study of blood T cell repertoires in COVID-19. Looking at the study overall: Sample material is recorded as cDNA or gDNA derived from T cells, B-cell-depleted T cells, or PBMCs.

How the authors handled the data: Reference gene primer amplification gave nucleated cell count estimates. Here immunoSEQ multiplex PCR was the method, and the copy in TCRdb shows in-frame clones only, minus some. D and trimming were read from the DNA, whereas the V and J calls and clone size are those reported in that table. The sample has approximately 150,000 clones, around 84% seen once; the top ten hold 2.4%. In this sample, this clone turned up once. Those who participated ranged in age from about 18 to 89 years and resided in about 24 US areas. Assignment of participants to cohorts was predicated upon participant-reported clinical history. Germline V gene lookup returns CDR1 LNHDA and CDR2 SQIVND (reference sequence). V lost 3 bases, J lost 10 bases, and 6 bases stayed unmatched. The CDR3 is made up of 15 amino acids.

This rearrangement joins TRBV19 to TRBJ2-1, with 13 bases that match TRBD2. The receptor comes from a man in his forties with acute COVID-19. Sequencing was carried out using PBMCs or T cells enriched from blood (not recorded which). The CDR3 bases are TGTGCCAGTAGTATCGCCTTACTAGCGGGGGGGGAGCAGTTCTTC. The encoded protein is CASSIALLAGGEQFF.